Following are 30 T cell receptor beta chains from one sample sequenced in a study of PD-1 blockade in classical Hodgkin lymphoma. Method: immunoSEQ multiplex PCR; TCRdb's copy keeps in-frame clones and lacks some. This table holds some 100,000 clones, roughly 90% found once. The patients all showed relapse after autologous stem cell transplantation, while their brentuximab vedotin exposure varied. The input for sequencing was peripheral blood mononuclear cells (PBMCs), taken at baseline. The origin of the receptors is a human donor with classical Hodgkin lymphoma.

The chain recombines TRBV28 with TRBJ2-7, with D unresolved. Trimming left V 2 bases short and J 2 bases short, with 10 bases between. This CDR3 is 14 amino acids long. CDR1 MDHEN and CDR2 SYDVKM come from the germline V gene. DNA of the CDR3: TGTGCCAGCAGTTTAATAAACGGTGCCTACGAGCAGTACTTC. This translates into CASSLINGAYEQYF.

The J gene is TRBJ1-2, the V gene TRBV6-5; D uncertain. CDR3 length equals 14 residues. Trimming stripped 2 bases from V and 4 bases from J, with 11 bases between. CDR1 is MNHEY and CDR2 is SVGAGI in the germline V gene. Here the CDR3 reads CASSYGGGTYGYTF. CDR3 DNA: TGTGCCAGCAGTTACGGAGGAGGAACCTATGGCTACACCTTC.

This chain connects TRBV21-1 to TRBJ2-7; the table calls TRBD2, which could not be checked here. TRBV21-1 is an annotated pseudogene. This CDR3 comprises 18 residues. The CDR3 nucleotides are TGTGCCAGCAGCAAAGGAGCCCTCCTAGCGGGAGATCACTACGAGCAGTACTTC. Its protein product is CASSKGALLAGDHYEQYF.

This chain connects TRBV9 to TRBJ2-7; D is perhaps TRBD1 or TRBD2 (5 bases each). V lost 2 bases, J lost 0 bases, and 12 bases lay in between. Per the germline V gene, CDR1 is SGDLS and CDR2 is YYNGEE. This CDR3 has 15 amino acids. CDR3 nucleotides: TGTGCCAGCAGCGTCCGAGGGACCCCCTCCTACGAGCAGTACTTC. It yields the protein CASSVRGTPSYEQYF.

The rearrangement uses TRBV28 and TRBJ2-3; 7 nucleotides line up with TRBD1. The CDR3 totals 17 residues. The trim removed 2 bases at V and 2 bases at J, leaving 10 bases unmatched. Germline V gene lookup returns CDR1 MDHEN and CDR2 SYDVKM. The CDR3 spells CASSLRQTGKLTDTQYF. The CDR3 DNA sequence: TGTGCCAGCAGTTTAAGGCAGACAGGGAAACTCACAGATACGCAGTATTTT. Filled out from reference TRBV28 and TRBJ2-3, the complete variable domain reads DVKVTQSSRYLVKRTGEKVFLECVQDMDHENMFWYRQDPGLGLRLIYFSYDVKMKEKGDIPEGYSVSREKKERFSLILESASTNQTSMYLCASSLRQTGKLTDTQYFGPGTRLTVL.

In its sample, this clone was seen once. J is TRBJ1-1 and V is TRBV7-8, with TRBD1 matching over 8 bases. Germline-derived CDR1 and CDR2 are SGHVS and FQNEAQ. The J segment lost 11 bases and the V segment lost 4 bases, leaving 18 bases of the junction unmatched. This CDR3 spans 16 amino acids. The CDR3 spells CASSSRTGQGIISAFF. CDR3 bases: TGTGCCAGCAGCTCGCGTACCGGACAGGGAATTATCTCGGCTTTCTTT.

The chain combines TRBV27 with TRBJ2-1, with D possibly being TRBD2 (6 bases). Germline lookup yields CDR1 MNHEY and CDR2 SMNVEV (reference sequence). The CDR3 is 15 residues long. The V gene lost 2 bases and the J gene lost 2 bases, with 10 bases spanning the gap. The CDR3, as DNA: TGTGCCAGCAGTTTACGGGGGAGTCCCTACAATGAGCAGTTCTTC. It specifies CASSLRGSPYNEQFF.

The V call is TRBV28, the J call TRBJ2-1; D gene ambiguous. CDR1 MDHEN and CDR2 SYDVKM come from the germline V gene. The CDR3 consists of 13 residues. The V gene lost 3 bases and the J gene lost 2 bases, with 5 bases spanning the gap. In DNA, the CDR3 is TGTGCCAGCAGTTTCGACACCTACAATGAGCAGTTCTTC. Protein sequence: CASSFDTYNEQFF.

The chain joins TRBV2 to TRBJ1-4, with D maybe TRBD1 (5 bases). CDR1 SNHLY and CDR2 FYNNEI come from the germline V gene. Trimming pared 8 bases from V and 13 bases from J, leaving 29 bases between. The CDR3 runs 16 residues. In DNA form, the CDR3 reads TGTGCCAGCCAACGAGGCTTTGGGGGGTCAGAGGGCAGACTGTTTTTT. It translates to CASQRGFGGSEGRLFF. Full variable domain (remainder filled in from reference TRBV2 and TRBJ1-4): EPEVTQTPSHQVTQMGQEVILRCVPISNHLYFYWYRQILGQKVEFLVSFYNNEISEKSEIFDDQFSVERPDGSNFTLKIRSTKLEDSAMYFCASQRGFGGSEGRLFFGSGTQLSVL.

CDR3 protein: CACQGENYGYTF. As DNA, the CDR3 is TGTGCCTGCCAGGGGGAGAACTATGGCTACACCTTC. The chain is built from TRBV30 and TRBJ1-2, with 7 nucleotides matching TRBD1. Germline V lookup: CDR1 GTSNPN, CDR2 SVGIG (reference sequence). This CDR3 spans 12 amino acids. The J segment lost 2 bases and the V segment lost 6 bases, leaving 3 bases of the junction unmatched.

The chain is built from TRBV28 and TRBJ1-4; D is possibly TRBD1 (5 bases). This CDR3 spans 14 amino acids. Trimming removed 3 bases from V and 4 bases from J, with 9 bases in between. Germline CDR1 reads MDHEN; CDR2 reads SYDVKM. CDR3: CASSFLGDNEKLFF. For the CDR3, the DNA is TGTGCCAGCAGTTTTTTGGGGGATAATGAAAAACTGTTTTTT.

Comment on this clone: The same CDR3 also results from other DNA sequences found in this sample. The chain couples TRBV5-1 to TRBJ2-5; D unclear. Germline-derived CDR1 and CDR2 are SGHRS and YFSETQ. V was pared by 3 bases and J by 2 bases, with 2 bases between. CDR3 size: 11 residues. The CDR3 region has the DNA TGCGCCAGCAGCTCGCAAGAGACCCAGTACTTC. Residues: CASSSQETQYF.

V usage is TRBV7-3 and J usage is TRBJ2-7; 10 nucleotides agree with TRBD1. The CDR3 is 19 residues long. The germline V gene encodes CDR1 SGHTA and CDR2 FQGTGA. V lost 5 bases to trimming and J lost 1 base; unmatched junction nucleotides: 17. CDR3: CASSPRDRGFRGASYEQYF. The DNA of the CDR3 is TGTGCCAGCAGCCCCCGGGACAGGGGTTTTCGAGGGGCATCCTACGAGCAGTACTTC.

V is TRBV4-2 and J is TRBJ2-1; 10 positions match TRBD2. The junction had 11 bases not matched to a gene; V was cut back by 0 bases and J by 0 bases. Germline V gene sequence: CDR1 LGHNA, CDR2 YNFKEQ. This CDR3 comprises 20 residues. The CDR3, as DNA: TGTGCCAGCAGCCAAGATAGGTTGAGCGGGAGGGCCCCCTCCTACAATGAGCAGTTCTTC. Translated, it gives CASSQDRLSGRAPSYNEQFF.

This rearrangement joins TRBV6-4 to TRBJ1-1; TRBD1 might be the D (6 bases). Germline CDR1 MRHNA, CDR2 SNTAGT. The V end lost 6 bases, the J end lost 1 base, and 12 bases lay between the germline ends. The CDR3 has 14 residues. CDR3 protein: CASSPQGQNTEAFF. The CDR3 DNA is TGTGCCAGCAGCCCCCAGGGGCAGAACACTGAAGCTTTCTTT.

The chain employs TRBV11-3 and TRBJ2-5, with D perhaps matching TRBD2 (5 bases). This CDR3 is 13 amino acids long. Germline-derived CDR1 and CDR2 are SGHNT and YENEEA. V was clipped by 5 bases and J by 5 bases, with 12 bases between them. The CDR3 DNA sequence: TGTGCCAGCAGCCCAGCGTCGGGGGAGACCCAGTACTTC. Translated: CASSPASGETQYF.

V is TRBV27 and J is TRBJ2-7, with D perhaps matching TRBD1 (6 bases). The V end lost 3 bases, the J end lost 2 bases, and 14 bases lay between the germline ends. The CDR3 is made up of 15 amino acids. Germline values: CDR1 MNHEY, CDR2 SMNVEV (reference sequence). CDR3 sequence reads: CASSLLRTAAYEQYF. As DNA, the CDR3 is TGTGCCAGCAGTTTGTTACGGACAGCTGCCTACGAGCAGTACTTC.

In nucleotides, the CDR3 is TGCGCCAGCACAGAGGACAGGCCCTTTCCGAACACTGAAGCTTTCTTT. Protein: CASTEDRPFPNTEAFF. The chain combines TRBV10-2 with TRBJ1-1; 7 bases align to TRBD1. The CDR3 spans 16 residues. With V trimmed by 7 bases and J by 1 base, 12 bases remained unmatched. Germline CDR1 WSHSY, CDR2 SAAADI.

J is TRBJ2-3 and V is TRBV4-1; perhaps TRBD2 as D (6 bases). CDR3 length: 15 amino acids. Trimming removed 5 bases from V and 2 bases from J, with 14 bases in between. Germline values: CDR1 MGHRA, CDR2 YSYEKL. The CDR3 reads CASSGVAVYTDTQYF. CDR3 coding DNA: TGCGCCAGCAGCGGGGTAGCGGTTTACACAGATACGCAGTATTTT.

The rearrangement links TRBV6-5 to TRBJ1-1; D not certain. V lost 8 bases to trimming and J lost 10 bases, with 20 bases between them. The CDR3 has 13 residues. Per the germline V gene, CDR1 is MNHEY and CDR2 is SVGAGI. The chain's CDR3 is CASQRKIGVSAFF. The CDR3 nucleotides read TGTGCCAGCCAGAGAAAAATCGGAGTCTCAGCTTTCTTT.

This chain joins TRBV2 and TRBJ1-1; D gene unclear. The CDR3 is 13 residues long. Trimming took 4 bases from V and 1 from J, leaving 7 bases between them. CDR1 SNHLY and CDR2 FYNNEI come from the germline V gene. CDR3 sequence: CASSVAGNTEAFF. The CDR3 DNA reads TGTGCCAGCAGTGTCGCCGGGAACACTGAAGCTTTCTTT.

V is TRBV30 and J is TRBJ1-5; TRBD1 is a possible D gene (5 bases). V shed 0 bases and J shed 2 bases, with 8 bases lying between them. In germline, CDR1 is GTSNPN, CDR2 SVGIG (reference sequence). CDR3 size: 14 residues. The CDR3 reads CAWSVGTGNQPQHF. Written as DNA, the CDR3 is TGTGCCTGGAGTGTAGGGACGGGCAATCAGCCCCAGCATTTT.

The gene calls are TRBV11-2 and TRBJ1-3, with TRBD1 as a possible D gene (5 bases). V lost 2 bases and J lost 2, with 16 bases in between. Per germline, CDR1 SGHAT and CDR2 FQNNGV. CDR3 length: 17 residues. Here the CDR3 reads CASSLPRGGKAGNTIYF. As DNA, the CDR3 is TGTGCCAGCAGCTTACCCCGGGGGGGGAAAGCTGGAAACACCATATATTTT.

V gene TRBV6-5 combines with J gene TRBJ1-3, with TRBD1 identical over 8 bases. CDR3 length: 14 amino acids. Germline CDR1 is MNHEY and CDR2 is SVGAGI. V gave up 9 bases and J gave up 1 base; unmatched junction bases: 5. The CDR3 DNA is TGTGCCAGTTCGGACAGGGAGTCTGGAAACACCATATATTTT. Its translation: CASSDRESGNTIYF.

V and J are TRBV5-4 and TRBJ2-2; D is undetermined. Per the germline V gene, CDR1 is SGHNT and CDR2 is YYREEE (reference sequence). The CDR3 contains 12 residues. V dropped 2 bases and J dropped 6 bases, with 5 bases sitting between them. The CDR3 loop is CASSFVSGELFF. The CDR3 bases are TGTGCCAGCAGCTTCGTCTCCGGGGAGCTGTTTTTT.

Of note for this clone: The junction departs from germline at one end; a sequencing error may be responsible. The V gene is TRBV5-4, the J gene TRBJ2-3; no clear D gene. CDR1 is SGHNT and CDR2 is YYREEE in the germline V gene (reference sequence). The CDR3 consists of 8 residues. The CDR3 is CASSPKHF. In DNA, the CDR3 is TGTGCCAGCAGCCCCAAGCATTTT.

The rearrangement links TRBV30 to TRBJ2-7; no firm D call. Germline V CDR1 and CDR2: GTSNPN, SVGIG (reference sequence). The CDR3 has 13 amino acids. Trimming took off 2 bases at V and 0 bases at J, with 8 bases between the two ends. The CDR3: CAWSKASSYEQYF. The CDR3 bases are TGTGCCTGGAGTAAGGCTAGCTCCTACGAGCAGTACTTC.

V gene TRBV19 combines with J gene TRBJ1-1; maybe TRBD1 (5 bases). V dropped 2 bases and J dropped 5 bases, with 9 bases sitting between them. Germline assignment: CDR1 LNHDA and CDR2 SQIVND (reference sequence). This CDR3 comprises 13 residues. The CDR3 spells CASSIRGDTEAFF. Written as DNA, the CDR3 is TGTGCCAGTAGTATACGGGGGGATACTGAAGCTTTCTTT.

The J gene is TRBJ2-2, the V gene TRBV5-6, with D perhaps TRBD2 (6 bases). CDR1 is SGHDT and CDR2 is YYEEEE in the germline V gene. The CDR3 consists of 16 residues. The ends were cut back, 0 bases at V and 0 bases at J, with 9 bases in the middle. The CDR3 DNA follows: TGTGCCAGCAGCTTGGTGGGCGGGGCGAACACCGGGGAGCTGTTTTTT. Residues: CASSLVGGANTGELFF.

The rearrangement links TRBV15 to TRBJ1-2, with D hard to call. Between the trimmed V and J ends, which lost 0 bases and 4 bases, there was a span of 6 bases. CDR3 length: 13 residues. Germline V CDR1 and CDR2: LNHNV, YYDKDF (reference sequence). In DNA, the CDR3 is TGTGCCACCAGCAGAGAGCGGGGCTATGGCTACACCTTC. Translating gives CATSRERGYGYTF.